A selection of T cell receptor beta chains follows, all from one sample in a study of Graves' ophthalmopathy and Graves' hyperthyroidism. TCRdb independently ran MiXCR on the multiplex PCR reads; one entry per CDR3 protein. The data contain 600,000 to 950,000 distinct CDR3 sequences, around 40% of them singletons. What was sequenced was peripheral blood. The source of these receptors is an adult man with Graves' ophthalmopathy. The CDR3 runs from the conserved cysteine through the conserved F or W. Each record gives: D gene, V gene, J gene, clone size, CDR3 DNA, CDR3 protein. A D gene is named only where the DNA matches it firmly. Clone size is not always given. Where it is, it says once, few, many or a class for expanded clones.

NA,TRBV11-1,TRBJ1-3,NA,TGTGCCAGCAGCTTACCAAAAAATGGACAGCGCTCTGGAAACACCATATATTTT,CASSLPKNGQRSGNTIYF
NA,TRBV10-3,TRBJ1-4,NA,TGTGCCAGCAGTGAAGCTGGGGGGTCGTTTGGTGAAAAACTGTTTTTT,CASSEAGGSFGEKLFF
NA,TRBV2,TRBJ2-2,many,TGTGCCAGCAGTGTTCGGGCCCTGAACACCGGGGAGCTGTTTTTT,CASSVRALNTGELFF
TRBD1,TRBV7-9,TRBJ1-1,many,TGTGCCAGCGAACCGGGACAGGTCCTTGAAGCTTTCTTT,CASEPGQVLEAFF
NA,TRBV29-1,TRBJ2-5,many,TGCAGCGTTGATGAGGCGGGGAGGACCCAGTACTTC,CSVDEAGRTQYF
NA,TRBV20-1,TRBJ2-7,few,TGCAGTGCTAGAGATACTAGTCCCCCCTCCTACGAGCAGTACTTC,CSARDTSPPSYEQYF
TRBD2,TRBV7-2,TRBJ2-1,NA,TGTGCCAGCAGCTTTTCGGGACTAGCGGGGCACGAGCAGTTCTTC,CASSFSGLAGHEQFF
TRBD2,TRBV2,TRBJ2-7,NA,TGTGCCAGCTCACTATCGGGACTAGCGGCCTACGAGCAGTACTTC,CASSLSGLAAYEQYF
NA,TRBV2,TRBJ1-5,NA,TGTGCCAGCAGCCGCCGCCAAGATCAGCCCCAGCATTTT,CASSRRQDQPQHF
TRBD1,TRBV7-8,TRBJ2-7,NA,TGTGCCAGCAGCACCCGGGACAGGGTGATCTACGAGCAGTACTTC,CASSTRDRVIYEQYF
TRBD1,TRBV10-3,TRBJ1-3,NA,TGTGCCATCAGTCTGGGACAGGGAGGTCCCGATGGCTACACCATATATTTT,CAISLGQGGPDGYTIYF
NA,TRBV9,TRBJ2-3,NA,TGTGCCAGCAGCGTAGAGGGGGGGAGGAGCACAGATACGCAGTATTTT,CASSVEGGRSTDTQYF
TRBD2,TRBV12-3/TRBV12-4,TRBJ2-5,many,TGTGCCAGCACCCACACTAGCGGGACGCAAGAGACCCAGTACTTC,CASTHTSGTQETQYF
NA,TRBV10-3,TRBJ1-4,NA,TGTGCCATCAGTTCTAGCGGGGGCCCTTGGAACAATGAAAAACTGTTTTTT,CAISSSGGPWNNEKLFF
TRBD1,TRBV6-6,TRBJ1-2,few,TGTGCCAGCAGTAGGGACAGGGAGGGCTCTAGGGGCTACACCTTC,CASSRDREGSRGYTF
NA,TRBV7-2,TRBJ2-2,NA,TGTGCCAGCAGCTTAGGGTTTCGGGGCACCGGGGAGCTGTTTTTT,CASSLGFRGTGELFF
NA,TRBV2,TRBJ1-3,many,TGTGCCAGCAGTGATTGGCAGAGCTCTGGAAACACCATATATTTT,CASSDWQSSGNTIYF
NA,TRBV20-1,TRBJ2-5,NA,TGCAGTGCTGCTTCAGGGGCGGGCCAAGAGACCCAGTACTTC,CSAASGAGQETQYF
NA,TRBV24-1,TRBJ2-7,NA,TGTGCCACCAGTGACCCAGGGGAGGGGGACTCCTACGAGCAGTACTTC,CATSDPGEGDSYEQYF
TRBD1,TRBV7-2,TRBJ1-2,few,TGTGCCAGCAGCTTAGGCCCGGGACAGGATAACTATGGCTACACCTTC,CASSLGPGQDNYGYTF
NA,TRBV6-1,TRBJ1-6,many,TGTGCCAGCAGTGATTACTATAATTCACCCCTCCACTTT,CASSDYYNSPLHF
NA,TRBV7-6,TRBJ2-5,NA,TGTGCCAGCAGCAGTGCGTGGACAGCGGAACAAGAGACCCAGTACTTC,CASSSAWTAEQETQYF
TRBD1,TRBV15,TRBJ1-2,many,TGTGCCACGGGGACAGGCCAGTACGACTATGGCTACACCTTC,CATGTGQYDYGYTF
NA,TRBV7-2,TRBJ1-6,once,TGTGCCAGCAGCTTAGCAGGGGGAAGGGACTCACCCCTCCACTTT,CASSLAGGRDSPLHF
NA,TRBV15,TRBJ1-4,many,TGTGCCACCAGCAGAGGATGGGGGGGCACTAATGAAAAACTGTTTTTT,CATSRGWGGTNEKLFF
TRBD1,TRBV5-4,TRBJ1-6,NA,TGTGCCAGCAGAGAGGGACAGGGAGATAATTCACCCCTCCACTTT,CASREGQGDNSPLHF
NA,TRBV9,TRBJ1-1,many,TGTGCCAGCAGCGTAGCTAAGGGGGGGAACACTGAAGCTTTCTTT,CASSVAKGGNTEAFF
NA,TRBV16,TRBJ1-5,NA,TGTGCCGCAACAGGGACCCGCAATCAGCCCCAGCATTTT,CAATGTRNQPQHF
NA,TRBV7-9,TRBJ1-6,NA,TGTGTCAGCAGCCCGGGCCTTCACAGCTCCTATAATTCACCCCTCCACTTT,CVSSPGLHSSYNSPLHF
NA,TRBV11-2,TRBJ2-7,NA,TGTGCCAGCAGCTTAGTGAGGTGGGGCGAGCAGTACTTC,CASSLVRWGEQYF
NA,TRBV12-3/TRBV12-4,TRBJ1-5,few,TGTGCCAGCAGCCCAGGGACGGATCAGCCCCAGCATTTT,CASSPGTDQPQHF
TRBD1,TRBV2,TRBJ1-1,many,TGTGCCAGCAGTGAAGCGCGAGGGACAGCGCTGCTGGTCGAAGCTTTCTTT,CASSEARGTALLVEAFF
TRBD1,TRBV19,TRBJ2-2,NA,TGTGCCAGTAGTAATACAGGGGCGGCCGGGGAGCTGTTTTTT,CASSNTGAAGELFF
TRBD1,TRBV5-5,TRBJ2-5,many,TGTGCCAGCAGCTTCGGCGACAGGGGAGAGGAGACCCAGTACTTC,CASSFGDRGEETQYF
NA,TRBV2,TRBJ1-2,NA,TGTGCCAGCAGCTTCAGGGAGGCAGGGCGTCATGGCTACACCTTC,CASSFREAGRHGYTF
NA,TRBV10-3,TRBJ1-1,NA,TGTGCCAGCAGTTACTTGGGCCCCGGCACTGAAGCTTTCTTT,CASSYLGPGTEAFF
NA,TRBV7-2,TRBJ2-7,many,TGTGCCAGCAGTCCCAGGGTGGACTACGAGCAGTACTTC,CASSPRVDYEQYF
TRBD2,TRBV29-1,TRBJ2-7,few,TGCAGCGTAAAAACTAGCGGGGGTGCCTACGAGCAGTACTTC,CSVKTSGGAYEQYF
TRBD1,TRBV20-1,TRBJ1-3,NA,TGCAGTGCGAGACAGGGTGGCCCTGGAAACACCATATATTTT,CSARQGGPGNTIYF
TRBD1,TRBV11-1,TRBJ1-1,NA,TGTGCCAGCACCGTGACAGGGAGCGCTGAAGCTTTCTTT,CASTVTGSAEAFF
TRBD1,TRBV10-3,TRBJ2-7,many,TGTGCCATGGGACAGGGGCTCTACGAGCAGTACTTC,CAMGQGLYEQYF
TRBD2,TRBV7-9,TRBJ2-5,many,TGTGCCAGCAGCTTGGGAGGGGCGGATCGGGAGACCCAGTACTTC,CASSLGGADRETQYF
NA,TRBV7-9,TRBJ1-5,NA,TGTGCCAGCAGCTTAACGTCGCAGGGAGGAGAGACCCAGCATTTT,CASSLTSQGGETQHF
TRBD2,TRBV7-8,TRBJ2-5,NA,TGTGCCAGCAGCCAAGACTGGGCAGGGAATCTAGCGGGAGGGGCGTGGCAAGAGACCCAGTACTTC,CASSQDWAGNLAGGAWQETQYF
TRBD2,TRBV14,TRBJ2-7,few,TGTGCCAGCAGCCCCCGACTAGCGGGGACCTCGGGGCAGTACTTC,CASSPRLAGTSGQYF
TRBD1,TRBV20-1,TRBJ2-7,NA,TGCAGTGCTAGAGATCCATCCGGGACAGGGCCATCCTACGAGCAGTACTTC,CSARDPSGTGPSYEQYF
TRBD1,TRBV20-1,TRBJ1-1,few,TGCAGTGCTAGAGAGGGACAGGGGGCAGAGGACACTGAAGCTTTCTTT,CSAREGQGAEDTEAFF
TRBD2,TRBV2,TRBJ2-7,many,TGTGCCAGCAGGTGGACTAGCGGGGGGTACGAGCAGTACTTC,CASRWTSGGYEQYF
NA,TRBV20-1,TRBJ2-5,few,TGCAGTGCTAGGGTCCCTCTACCGGAGGCAGATCAAGAGACCCAGTACTTC,CSARVPLPEADQETQYF
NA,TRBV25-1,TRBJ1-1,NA,TGTGCCTGGAGTCCTGACAGAGACACTGAAGCTCTCTTT,CAWSPDRDTEALF
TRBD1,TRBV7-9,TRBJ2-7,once,TGTGCCAGCAGAGTAGGGGGGACAGGGGATTTCGACGAGCAGTACTTC,CASRVGGTGDFDEQYF
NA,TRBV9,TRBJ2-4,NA,TGTGCCAGCAGTGAATCTTTGGTGGACATTCAGTACTTC,CASSESLVDIQYF
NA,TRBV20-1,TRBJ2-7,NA,TGCAGTGCTAGAGGCGGGGGAGGGGGCCGATCCGAGCAGTACTTC,CSARGGGGGRSEQYF
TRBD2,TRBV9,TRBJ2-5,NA,TGTGCCAGCAGCGTAGCTGTTCCGGGAGGGCCAATACGCGAGCAAGAGACCCAGTACTTC,CASSVAVPGGPIREQETQYF
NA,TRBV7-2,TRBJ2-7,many,TGTGCCAGCAGCTTCGGCGGGGACTCCTACGAGCAGTACTTC,CASSFGGDSYEQYF
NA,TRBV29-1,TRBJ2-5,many,TGCAGCGTGTTTCGGGACGTCAAAGAGACCCAGTACTTC,CSVFRDVKETQYF
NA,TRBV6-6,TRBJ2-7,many,TGTGCCACTGGCGGGAACTACGAGCAGTACTTC,CATGGNYEQYF
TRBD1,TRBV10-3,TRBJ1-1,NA,TGTGCCATTCAGGGGGCGCAGGGCACTGAAGCTTTCTTT,CAIQGAQGTEAFF
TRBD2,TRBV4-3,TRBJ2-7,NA,TGCGCCAGCAGCCAGGCACTCAGCGGGAGTGTCCACGAGCAGTACTTC,CASSQALSGSVHEQYF